This passage covers 9 T cell receptor beta chains from one sample sequenced in a study. TCRdb re-called the 5' RACE reads through MiXCR, storing one row per CDR3 protein. Of tens of thousands of distinct CDR3 sequences listed, 22% are singletons. The sequencing sample was made of memory CD4+ T cells sorted from a lymph node. Regarding subset: memory CD4+ T cells, CD4+CD45RO+CD25-. The receptors come from a female donor with breast cancer.

V and J are TRBV7-9 and TRBJ1-6; D remains unclear. The CDR3 covers 13 residues. Looked up from germline, CDR1 is SEHNR and CDR2 is FQNEAQ (reference sequence). The V gene lost 3 bases and the J gene lost 7 bases, with 7 bases spanning the gap. The CDR3 sequence is CASSLGSNSPLHF. The CDR3 nucleotides are TGTGCCAGCAGCTTGGGGAGCAATTCACCCCTCCACTTT.

This clonotype was seen at least ten times. V usage is TRBV9 and J usage is TRBJ2-7; 13 nucleotides match TRBD2. The CDR3 sequence is 17 residues long. CDR1 and CDR2 from the germline V gene are SGDLS and YYNGEE. J gave up 6 bases and V 4 bases, and 13 bases lay outside the gene matches. CDR3 residues: CASSPSIGTSGIIEQYF. DNA of the CDR3: TGTGCCAGCAGCCCCTCAATCGGGACTAGCGGGATAATCGAGCAGTACTTC. The variable domain in full, completed from reference TRBV9 and TRBJ2-7, reads DSGVTQTPKHLITATGQRVTLRCSPRSGDLSVYWYQQSLDQGLQFLIQYYNGEERAKGNILERFSAQQFPDLHSELNLSSLELGDSALYFCASSPSIGTSGIIEQYFGPGTRLTVT.

In the case of this clonotype: Given a much more abundant clone one base away, this may be a read error. This chain uses TRBV6-5 with TRBJ1-1; possibly TRBD1 for D (5 bases). The V gene's germline CDR1 is MNHEY and CDR2 SVGAGI. V gave up 5 bases and J gave up 1 base, with 8 bases separating them. The CDR3 spans 13 residues. The CDR3 is CASSDGANTEAFF. CDR3 DNA: TGTGCCAGCAGTGACGGGGCGAACACTGAAGCTTTCTTT.

This clonotype appeared many times. The J gene is TRBJ2-5, the V gene TRBV7-9; 12 bases line up with TRBD2. Germline V gene sequence: CDR1 SEHNR, CDR2 FQNEAQ (reference sequence). After removal of 2 bases from V and 5 bases from J, the junction contained 0 bases not matched to a gene. The CDR3 contains 14 residues. The CDR3 spells CASSLLAGGETQYF. The CDR3 DNA reads TGTGCCAGCAGCTTACTAGCGGGAGGGGAGACCCAGTACTTC. The full variable domain, its missing parts supplied by reference TRBV7-9 and TRBJ2-5, is DTGVSQNPRHKITKRGQNVTFRCDPISEHNRLYWYRQTLGQGPEFLTYFQNEAQLEKSRLLSDRFSAERPKGSFSTLEIQRTEQGDSAMYLCASSLLAGGETQYFGPGTRLLVL.

Only a few counts were recorded for this clonotype. The chain joins TRBV28 to TRBJ2-1, with D perhaps matching TRBD1 or TRBD2 (5 bases each). The germline CDR1 and CDR2 sequences are MDHEN and SYDVKM. Trimming pared 6 bases from V and 0 bases from J, leaving 12 bases between. The CDR3 runs to 15 residues. The CDR3 loop reads CASRSPGPSYNEQFF. In nucleotides, the CDR3 is TGTGCCAGCAGATCGCCGGGACCCTCCTACAATGAGCAGTTCTTC.

The J gene is TRBJ1-2, the V gene TRBV5-1; TRBD1 might be the D (5 bases). Germline CDR1 reads SGHRS; CDR2 reads YFSETQ. The CDR3 spans 14 residues. V was cut by 1 base and J by 6 bases, with 13 bases left in between. The CDR3 region is CASSLRFEGDGYTF. DNA of the CDR3: TGCGCCAGCAGCTTGAGATTTGAAGGGGATGGCTACACCTTC.

This clonotype was seen repeatedly, ten times or more. V is TRBV25-1 and J is TRBJ1-1; no clear D. The V gene's germline CDR1 is MGHDK and CDR2 SYGVNS. Trimming cost V 4 bases and J 8 bases, with 17 bases left between them. This CDR3 region has 14 residues. The CDR3 here is CASSVEGGSREAFF. CDR3 nucleotide sequence: TGTGCCAGCAGTGTAGAGGGCGGGAGCCGAGAAGCTTTCTTT.

This clonotype was detected a few times. The chain uses TRBV7-2 and TRBJ1-1; D possibly corresponds to TRBD1 (6 bases). CDR1 is SGHTA and CDR2 is FQGNSA in the germline V gene. V was clipped by 4 bases and J by 11 bases, with 20 bases between them. This CDR3 has 14 residues. As DNA, the CDR3 is TGTGCCAGCAGCTCCCCGGGACACCAGTTCGTGGCTTTCTTT. Residues: CASSSPGHQFVAFF.

In this sample, this clonotype turned up many times. The V gene is TRBV6-5, the J gene TRBJ2-7, with D possibly TRBD1 on 5 matching bases. This CDR3 has 15 residues. Per germline, CDR1 MNHEY and CDR2 SVGAGI. V lost 0 bases and J 4 bases, leaving 13 bases between the germline ends. CDR3 loop: CASSYSGALEYEQYF. In nucleotides, the CDR3 is TGTGCCAGCAGTTACTCTGGGGCCTTGGAGTACGAGCAGTACTTC.